The clone carrying this TCR beta chain was detected a few times. Its target is unknown. The record originates from a study of T cells in Graves' hyperthyroidism and ophthalmopathy. In making diagnoses, clinical symptoms, serum thyroxine and TRAb, thyroid ultrasound and orbital computed tomography were all used. From germline, CDR1 is MNHEY and CDR2 SVGAGI. Trimming removed 0 bases from V and 9 bases from J, with 18 bases in between. This CDR3 spans 16 amino acids. TCR beta CDR3 sequences were amplified from RNA transcripts. The HTBI primer set drove a first-round RT-PCR of the TCR CDR3. In TCRdb, the multiplex PCR reads were re-called with MiXCR into one record per CDR3 protein. The sample holds about 690,000 distinct CDR3 sequences, approximately 15% seen once. Study-level findings and limits: Most thyroid clonotypes with frequency above 0.001 were detected in blood.

This chain links TRBV6-5 with TRBJ2-1; D is possibly TRBD1 or TRBD2 (5 bases each). The source of this sequence is a man aged 45 to 65 with Graves' hyperthyroidism. The sequenced sample consisted of blood. CDR3 protein: CASSYSTGTAGGEQFF. CDR3 sequence (DNA): TGTGCCAGCAGTTACTCGACTGGGACGGCCGGCGGTGAGCAGTTCTTC.